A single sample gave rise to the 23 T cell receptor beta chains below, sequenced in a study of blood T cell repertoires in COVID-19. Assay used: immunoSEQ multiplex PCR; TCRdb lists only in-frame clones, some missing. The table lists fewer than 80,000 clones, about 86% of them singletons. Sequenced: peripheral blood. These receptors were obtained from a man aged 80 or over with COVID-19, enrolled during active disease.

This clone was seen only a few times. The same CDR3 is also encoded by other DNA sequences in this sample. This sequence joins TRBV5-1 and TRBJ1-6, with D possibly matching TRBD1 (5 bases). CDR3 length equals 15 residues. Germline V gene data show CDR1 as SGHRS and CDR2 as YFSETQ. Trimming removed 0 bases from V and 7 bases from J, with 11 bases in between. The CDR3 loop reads CASSLAGQGNSPLHF. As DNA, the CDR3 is TGCGCCAGCAGCTTGGCCGGGCAGGGAAATTCACCCCTCCACTTT.

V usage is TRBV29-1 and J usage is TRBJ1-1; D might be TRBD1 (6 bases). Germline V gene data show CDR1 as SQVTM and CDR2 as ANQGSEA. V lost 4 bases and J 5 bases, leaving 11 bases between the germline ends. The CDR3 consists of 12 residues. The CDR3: CSVVRGETEAFF. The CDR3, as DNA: TGCAGCGTTGTCAGGGGAGAAACTGAAGCTTTCTTT. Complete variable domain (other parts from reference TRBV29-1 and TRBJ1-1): SAVISQKPSRDICQRGTSLTIQCQVDSQVTMMFWYRQQPGQSLTLIATANQGSEATYESGFVIDKFPISRPNLTFSTLTVSNMSPEDSSIYLCSVVRGETEAFFGQGTRLTVV.

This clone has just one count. The CDR3 coding sequence is TGTGCCACCAGTTCAGGACAGGGGGAGCCTTGGTATGGCTACACCTTC. This encodes CATSSGQGEPWYGYTF. The chain employs TRBV24-1 and TRBJ1-2; 10 nucleotides line up with TRBD1. Looked up from germline, CDR1 is KGHDR and CDR2 is SFDVKD. This CDR3 is built from 16 residues. Losses at the gene ends were 6 bases for V and 5 bases for J; bases not matched to a gene: 11.

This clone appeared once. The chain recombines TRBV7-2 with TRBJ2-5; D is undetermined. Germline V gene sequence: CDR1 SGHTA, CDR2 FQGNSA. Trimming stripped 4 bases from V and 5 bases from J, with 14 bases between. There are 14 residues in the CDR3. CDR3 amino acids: CASSSTLQAETQYF. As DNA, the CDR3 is TGTGCCAGCAGCTCTACCTTACAAGCGGAGACCCAGTACTTC.

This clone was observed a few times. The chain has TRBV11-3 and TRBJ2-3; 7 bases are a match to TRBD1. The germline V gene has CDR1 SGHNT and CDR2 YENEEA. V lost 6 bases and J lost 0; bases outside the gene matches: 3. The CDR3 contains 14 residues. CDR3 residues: CASSAGGSTDTQYF. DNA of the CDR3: TGTGCCAGCAGTGCAGGGGGTAGCACAGATACGCAGTATTTT. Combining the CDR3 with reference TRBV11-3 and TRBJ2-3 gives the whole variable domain EAGVVQSPRYKIIEKKQPVAFWCNPISGHNTLYWYLQNLGQGPELLIRYENEEAVDDSQLPKDRFSAERLKGVDSTLKIQPAELGDSAVYLCASSAGGSTDTQYFGPGTRLTVL.

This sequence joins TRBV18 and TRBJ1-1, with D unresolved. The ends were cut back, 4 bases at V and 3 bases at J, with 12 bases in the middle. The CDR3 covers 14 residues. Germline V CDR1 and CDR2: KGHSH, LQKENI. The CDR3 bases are TGTGCCAGCTCACAAGGAACCGGGGACACTGAAGCTTTCTTT. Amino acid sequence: CASSQGTGDTEAFF.

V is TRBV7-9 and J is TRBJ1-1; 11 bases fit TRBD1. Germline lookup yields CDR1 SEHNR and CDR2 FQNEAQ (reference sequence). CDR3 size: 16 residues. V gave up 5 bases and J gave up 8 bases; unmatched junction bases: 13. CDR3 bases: TGTGCCAGCAGCCCTCGGACAGGGGGCGGTGAACTAGAAGCTTTCTTT. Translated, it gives CASSPRTGGGELEAFF. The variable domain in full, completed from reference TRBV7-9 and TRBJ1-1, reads DTGVSQNPRHKITKRGQNVTFRCDPISEHNRLYWYRQTLGQGPEFLTYFQNEAQLEKSRLLSDRFSAERPKGSFSTLEIQRTEQGDSAMYLCASSPRTGGGELEAFFGQGTRLTVV.

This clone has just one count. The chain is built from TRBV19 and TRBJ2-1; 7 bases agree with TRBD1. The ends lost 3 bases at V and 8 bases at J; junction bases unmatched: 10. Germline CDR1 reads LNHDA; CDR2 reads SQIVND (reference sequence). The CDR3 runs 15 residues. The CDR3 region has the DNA TGTGCCAGTAGTATCTGGGACAGCTTGGGGGATGAGCAGTTCTTC. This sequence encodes CASSIWDSLGDEQFF.

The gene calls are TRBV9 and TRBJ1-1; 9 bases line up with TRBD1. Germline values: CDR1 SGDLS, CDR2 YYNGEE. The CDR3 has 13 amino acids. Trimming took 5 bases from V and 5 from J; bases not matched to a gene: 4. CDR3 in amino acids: CASSRDRETEAFF. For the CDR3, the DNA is TGTGCCAGCAGTCGGGACAGGGAGACTGAAGCTTTCTTT.

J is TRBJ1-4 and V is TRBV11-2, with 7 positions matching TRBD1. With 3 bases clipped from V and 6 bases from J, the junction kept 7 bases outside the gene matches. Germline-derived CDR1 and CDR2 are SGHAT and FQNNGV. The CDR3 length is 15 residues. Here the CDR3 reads CASSFITGADEKLFF. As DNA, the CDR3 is TGTGCCAGCAGCTTCATTACAGGGGCGGATGAAAAACTGTTTTTT.

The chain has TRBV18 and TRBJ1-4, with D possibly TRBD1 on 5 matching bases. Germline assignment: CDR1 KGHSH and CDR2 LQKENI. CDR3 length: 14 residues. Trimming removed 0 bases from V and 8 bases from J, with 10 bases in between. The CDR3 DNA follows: TGTGCCAGCTCACCACCCCCAGGGAGGGAAAAACTGTTTTTT. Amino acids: CASSPPPGREKLFF.

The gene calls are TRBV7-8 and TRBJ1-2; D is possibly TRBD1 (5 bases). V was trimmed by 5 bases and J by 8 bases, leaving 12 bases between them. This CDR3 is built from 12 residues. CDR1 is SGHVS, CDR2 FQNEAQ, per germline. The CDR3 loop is CASSRGGYGYTF. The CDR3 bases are TGTGCCAGCAGCCGGGGGGGGTACGGCTACACCTTC.

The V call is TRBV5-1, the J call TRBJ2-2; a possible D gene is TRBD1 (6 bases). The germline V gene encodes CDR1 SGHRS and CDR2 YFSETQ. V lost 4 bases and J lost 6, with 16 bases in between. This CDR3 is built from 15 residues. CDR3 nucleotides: TGCGCCAGCAGCCTAGGGGCAGGGGACGCCGGGGAGCTGTTTTTT. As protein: CASSLGAGDAGELFF.

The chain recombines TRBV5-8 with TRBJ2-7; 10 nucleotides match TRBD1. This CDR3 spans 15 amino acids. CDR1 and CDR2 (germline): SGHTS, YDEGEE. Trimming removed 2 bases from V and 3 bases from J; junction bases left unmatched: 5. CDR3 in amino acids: CASSFIGTGVYEQYF. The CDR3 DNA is TGTGCCAGCAGCTTCATTGGGACAGGGGTCTACGAGCAGTACTTC.

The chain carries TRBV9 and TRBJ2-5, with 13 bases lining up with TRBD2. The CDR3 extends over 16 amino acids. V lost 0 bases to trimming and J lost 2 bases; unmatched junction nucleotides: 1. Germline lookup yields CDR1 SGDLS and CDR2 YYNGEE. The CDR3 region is CASSVGGLAGQETQYF. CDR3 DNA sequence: TGTGCCAGCAGCGTAGGGGGACTAGCGGGGCAAGAGACCCAGTACTTC.

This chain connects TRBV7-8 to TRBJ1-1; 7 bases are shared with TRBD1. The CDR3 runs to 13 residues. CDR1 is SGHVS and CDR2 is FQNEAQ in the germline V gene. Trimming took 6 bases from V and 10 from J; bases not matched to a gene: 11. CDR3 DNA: TGTGCCAGCAGTCATGACAGGGTACAGGGAGCTTTCTTT. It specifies CASSHDRVQGAFF.

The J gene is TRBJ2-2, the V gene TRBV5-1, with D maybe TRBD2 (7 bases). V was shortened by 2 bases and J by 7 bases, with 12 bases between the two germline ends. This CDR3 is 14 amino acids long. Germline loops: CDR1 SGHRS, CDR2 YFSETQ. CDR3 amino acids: CASSFGGQIGELFF. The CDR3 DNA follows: TGCGCCAGCAGCTTCGGGGGGCAGATCGGGGAGCTGTTTTTT.

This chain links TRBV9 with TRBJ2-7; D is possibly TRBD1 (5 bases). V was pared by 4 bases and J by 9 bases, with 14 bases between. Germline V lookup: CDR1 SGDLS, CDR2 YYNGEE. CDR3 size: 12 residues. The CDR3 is CASSSGSAWQYF. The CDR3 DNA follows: TGTGCCAGCAGCTCAGGGTCGGCGTGGCAGTACTTC.

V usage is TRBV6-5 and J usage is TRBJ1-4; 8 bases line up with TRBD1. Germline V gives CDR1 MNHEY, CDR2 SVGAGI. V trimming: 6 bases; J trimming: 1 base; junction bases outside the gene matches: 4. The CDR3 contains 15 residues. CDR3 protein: CASSDRGLTNEKLFF. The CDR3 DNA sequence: TGTGCCAGCAGCGACAGGGGCCTAACTAATGAAAAACTGTTTTTT.

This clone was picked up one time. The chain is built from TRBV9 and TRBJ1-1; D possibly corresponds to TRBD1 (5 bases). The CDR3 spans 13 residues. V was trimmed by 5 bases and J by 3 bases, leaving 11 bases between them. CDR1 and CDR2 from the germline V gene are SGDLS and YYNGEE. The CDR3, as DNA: TGTGCCAGCAGTCAGGGATGGGACACTGAAGCTTTCTTT. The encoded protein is CASSQGWDTEAFF.

In DNA form, the CDR3 reads TGTGCCAGCACCCTTAGCGGGCAAGAGACCCAGTACTTC. Encoded protein: CASTLSGQETQYF. The gene calls are TRBV6-5 and TRBJ2-5, with TRBD2 identical over 7 bases. Trimming cost V 7 bases and J 2 bases; bases outside gene matches: 4. Germline V gene data show CDR1 as MNHEY and CDR2 as SVGAGI. This CDR3 is 13 amino acids long.

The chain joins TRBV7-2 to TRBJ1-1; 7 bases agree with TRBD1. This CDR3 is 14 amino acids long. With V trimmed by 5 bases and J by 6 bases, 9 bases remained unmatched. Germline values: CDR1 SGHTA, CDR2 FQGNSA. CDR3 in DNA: TGTGCCAGCAGCCCGGGCAACAGGGGCGCTGAAGCTTTCTTT. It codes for CASSPGNRGAEAFF.

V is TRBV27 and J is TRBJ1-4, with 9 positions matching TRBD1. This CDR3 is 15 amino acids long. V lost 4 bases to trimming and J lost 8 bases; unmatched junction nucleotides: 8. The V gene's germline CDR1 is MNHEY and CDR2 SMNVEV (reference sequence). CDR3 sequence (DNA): TGTGCCAGCAGTTCGTTGGGACAGGGAGACGAAAAACTGTTTTTT. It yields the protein CASSSLGQGDEKLFF.